What follows describes a single T cell receptor beta chain. CDR1 is SGHAT, CDR2 FQNNGV, per germline. Between the trimmed V and J ends, which lost 5 bases and 1 base, there was a span of 14 bases. This CDR3 region has 15 residues. This entry comes from a study of cytomegalovirus exposure and HLA in healthy donors. Whole-study context: Early release data held 80 million to 100 million unique TCRs from HLA-typed donors.

The PCR used 60 Vbeta and 13 Jbeta primers. Clones were read by immunoSEQ multiplex PCR, and TCRdb kept only the in-frame ones, dropping some. The sample yields roughly 200,000 clones, 75% to 90% seen once. The V and J genes are TRBV11-2 and TRBJ1-1, with D possibly being TRBD1 (5 bases). The TCR sequence derives from a boy between 2 and 15 years old in good health and CMV-seronegative. The sample taken for sequencing was PBMCs. CDR3: CASSGVVGPNTEAFF. The CDR3 DNA reads as TGTGCCAGCAGCGGCGTCGTGGGGCCGAACACTGAAGCTTTCTTT.